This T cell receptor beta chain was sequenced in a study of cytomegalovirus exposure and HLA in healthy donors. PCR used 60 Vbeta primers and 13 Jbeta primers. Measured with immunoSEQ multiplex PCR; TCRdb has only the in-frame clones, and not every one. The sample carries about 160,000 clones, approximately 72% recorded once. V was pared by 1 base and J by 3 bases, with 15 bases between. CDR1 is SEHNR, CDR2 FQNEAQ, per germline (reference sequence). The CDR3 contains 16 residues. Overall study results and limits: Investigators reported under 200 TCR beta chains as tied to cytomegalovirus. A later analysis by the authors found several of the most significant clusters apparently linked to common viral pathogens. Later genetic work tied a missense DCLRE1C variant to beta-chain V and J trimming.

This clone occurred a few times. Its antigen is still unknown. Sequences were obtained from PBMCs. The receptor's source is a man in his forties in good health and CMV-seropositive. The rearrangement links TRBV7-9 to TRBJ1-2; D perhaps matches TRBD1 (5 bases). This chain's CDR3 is CASSLDDLRVYYGYTF. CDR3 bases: TGTGCCAGCAGCTTAGACGACCTCAGGGTTTACTATGGCTACACCTTC.